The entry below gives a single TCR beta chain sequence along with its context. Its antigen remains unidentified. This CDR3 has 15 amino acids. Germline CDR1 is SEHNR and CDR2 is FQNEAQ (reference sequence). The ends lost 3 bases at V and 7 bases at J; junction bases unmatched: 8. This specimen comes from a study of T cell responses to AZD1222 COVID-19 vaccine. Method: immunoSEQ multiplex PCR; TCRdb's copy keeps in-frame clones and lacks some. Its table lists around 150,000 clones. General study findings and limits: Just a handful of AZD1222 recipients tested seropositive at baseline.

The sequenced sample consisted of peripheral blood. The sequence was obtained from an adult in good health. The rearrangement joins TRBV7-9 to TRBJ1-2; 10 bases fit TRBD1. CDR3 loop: CASSFPDRGRGGYTF. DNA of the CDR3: TGTGCCAGCAGCTTCCCCGACAGGGGGCGCGGTGGCTACACCTTC. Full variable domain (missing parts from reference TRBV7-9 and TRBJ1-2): DTGVSQNPRHKITKRGQNVTFRCDPISEHNRLYWYRQTLGQGPEFLTYFQNEAQLEKSRLLSDRFSAERPKGSFSTLEIQRTEQGDSAMYLCASSFPDRGRGGYTFGSGTRLTVV.